This TCR beta chain stems from a study of a mutant IDH1 vaccine in newly diagnosed glioma. Turning to the study itself: Vaccination began 4-6 weeks post radiotherapy alone, or with temozolomide cycles. Averaging around 42 years of age, treated patients were approximately 62% male and around 40% female. Previous treatment comprised radiotherapy, temozolomide, or both, mostly both.

Time point given: week 23, last vaccination. Vaccination comprised doses that each held 300 ug of mutant IDH1 20-mer peptide, plus topical imiquimod. Study observations and caveats: Approximately 95% of patients showed vaccine-induced immune responses across multiple MHC alleles.

Produced via immunoSEQ multiplex PCR; TCRdb's table is partial and in-frame only. The top ten hold around 5.1% of the sample, which has about 38,000 clones, around 81% seen once. Between the trimmed V and J ends, which lost 0 bases and 0 bases, there was a span of 9 bases. The CDR3 has 15 amino acids. From germline, CDR1 is SNHLY and CDR2 FYNNEI. As to this clone: The antigen is not known. Within the sample, other DNA sequences also encode this same CDR3.

The TCR sequence derives from a man in his forties with glioma. The V gene is TRBV2, the J gene TRBJ2-7; weak D call: TRBD2 (6 bases). The specimen comprised PBMCs, sampled from a glioma patient whose treatment included an IDH1 peptide vaccine. The CDR3 DNA reads TGTGCCAGCAGTGAAGCTGGGGGGTCCTCCTACGAGCAGTACTTC. Translation: CASSEAGGSSYEQYF.